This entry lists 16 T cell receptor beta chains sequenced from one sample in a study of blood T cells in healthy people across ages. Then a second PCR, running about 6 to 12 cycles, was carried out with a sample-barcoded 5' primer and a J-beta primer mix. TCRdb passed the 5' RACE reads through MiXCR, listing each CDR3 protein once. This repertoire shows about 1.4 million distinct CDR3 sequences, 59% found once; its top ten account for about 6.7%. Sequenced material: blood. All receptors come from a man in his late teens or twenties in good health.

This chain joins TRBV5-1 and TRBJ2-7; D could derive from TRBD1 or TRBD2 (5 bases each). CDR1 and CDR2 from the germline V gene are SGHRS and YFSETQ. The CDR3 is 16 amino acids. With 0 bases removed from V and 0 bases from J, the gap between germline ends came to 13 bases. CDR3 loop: CASSLARDGLSYEQYF. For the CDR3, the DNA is TGCGCCAGCAGCTTGGCCCGGGACGGTCTCTCCTACGAGCAGTACTTC. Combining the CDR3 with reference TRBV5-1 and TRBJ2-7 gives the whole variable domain KAGVTQTPRYLIKTRGQQVTLSCSPISGHRSVSWYQQTPGQGLQFLFEYFSETQRNKGNFPGRFSGRQFSNSRSEMNVSTLELGDSALYLCASSLARDGLSYEQYFGPGTRLTVT.

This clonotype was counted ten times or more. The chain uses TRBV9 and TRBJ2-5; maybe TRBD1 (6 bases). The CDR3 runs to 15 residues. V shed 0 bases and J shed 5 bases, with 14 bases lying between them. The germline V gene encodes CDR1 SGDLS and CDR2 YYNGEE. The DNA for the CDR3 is TGTGCCAGCAGCGTAGGAGGGGGATCCCAGGAGACCCAGTACTTC. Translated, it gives CASSVGGGSQETQYF.

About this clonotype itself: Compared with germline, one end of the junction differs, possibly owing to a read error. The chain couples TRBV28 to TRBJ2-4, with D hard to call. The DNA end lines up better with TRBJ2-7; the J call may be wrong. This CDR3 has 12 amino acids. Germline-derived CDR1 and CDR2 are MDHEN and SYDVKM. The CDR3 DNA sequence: TGTGCCGGCAGTTTTGGGTCCAGCGAGCAGTACTTC. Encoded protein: CAGSFGSSEQYF.

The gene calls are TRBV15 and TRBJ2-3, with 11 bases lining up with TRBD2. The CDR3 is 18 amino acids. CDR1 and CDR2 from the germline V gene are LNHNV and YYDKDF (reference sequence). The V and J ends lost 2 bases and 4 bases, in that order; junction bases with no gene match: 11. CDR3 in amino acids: CATSRSLPLAGVADTQYF. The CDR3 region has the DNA TGTGCCACCAGCAGATCCTTGCCACTAGCGGGAGTGGCAGATACGCAGTATTTT.

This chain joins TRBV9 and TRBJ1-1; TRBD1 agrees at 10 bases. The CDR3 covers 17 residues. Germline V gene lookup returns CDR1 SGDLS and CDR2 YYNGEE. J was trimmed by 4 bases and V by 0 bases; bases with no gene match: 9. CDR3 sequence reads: CASSVAETGGPGTEAFF. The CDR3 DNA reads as TGTGCCAGCAGCGTAGCTGAGACAGGGGGCCCGGGCACTGAAGCTTTCTTT.

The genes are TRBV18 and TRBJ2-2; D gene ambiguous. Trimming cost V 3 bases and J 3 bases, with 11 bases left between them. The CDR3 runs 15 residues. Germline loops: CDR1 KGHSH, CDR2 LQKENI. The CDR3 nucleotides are TGTGCCAGCTCACCGGGGATGGTCGACACCGGGGAGCTGTTTTTT. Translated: CASSPGMVDTGELFF.

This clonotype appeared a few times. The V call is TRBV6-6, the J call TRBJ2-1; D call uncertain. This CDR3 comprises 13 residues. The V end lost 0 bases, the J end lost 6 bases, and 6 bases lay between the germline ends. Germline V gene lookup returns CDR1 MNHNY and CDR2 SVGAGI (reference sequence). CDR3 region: CASSYSKANEQFF. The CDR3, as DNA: TGTGCCAGCAGTTACTCGAAAGCCAATGAGCAGTTCTTC.

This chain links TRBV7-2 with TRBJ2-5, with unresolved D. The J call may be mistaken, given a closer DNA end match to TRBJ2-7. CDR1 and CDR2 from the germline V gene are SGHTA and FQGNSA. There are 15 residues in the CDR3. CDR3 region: CASSPTRLHTYEQYF. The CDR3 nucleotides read TGTGCCAGCAGTCCCACTCGGCTGCATACCTACGAGCAGTACTTC.

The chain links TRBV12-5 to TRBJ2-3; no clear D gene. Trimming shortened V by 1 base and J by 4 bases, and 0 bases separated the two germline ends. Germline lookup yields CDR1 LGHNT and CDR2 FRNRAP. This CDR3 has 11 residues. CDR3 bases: TGTGCTAGTGGTTTGGCAGATACGCAGTATTTT. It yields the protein CASGLADTQYF.

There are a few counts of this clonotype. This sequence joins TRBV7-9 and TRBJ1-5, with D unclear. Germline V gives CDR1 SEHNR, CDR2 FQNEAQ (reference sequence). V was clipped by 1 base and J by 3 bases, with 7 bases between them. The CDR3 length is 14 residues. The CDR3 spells CASSLGPVNQPQHF. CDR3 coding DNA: TGTGCCAGCAGCTTAGGACCTGTCAATCAGCCCCAGCATTTT.

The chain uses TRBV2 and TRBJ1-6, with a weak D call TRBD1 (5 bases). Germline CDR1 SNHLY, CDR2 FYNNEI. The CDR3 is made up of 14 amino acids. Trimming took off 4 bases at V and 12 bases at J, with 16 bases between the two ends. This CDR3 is CASSAGLTDRPLHF. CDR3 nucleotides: TGTGCCAGCAGTGCGGGACTAACGGACCGACCCCTCCACTTT.

For the CDR3, the DNA is TGCGCCAGCAGCGAACGACAGGGCAATCAGCCCCAGCATTTT. Its protein is CASSERQGNQPQHF. The chain uses TRBV4-1 and TRBJ1-5, with D perhaps matching TRBD1 (6 bases). CDR3 length: 14 amino acids. Germline V gene lookup returns CDR1 MGHRA and CDR2 YSYEKL. Trimming took off 5 bases at V and 2 bases at J, with 10 bases between the two ends.

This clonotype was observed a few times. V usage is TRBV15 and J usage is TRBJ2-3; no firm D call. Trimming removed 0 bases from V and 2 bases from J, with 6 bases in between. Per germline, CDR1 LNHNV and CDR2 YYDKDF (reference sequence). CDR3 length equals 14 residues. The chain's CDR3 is CATSRDPITDTQYF. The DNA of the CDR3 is TGTGCCACCAGCAGAGACCCCATCACAGATACGCAGTATTTT. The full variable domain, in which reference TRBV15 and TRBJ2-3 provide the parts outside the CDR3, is DAMVIQNPRYQVTQFGKPVTLSCSQTLNHNVMYWYQQKSSQAPKLLFHYYDKDFNNEADTPDNFQSRRPNTSFCFLDIRSPGLGDTAMYLCATSRDPITDTQYFGPGTRLTVL.

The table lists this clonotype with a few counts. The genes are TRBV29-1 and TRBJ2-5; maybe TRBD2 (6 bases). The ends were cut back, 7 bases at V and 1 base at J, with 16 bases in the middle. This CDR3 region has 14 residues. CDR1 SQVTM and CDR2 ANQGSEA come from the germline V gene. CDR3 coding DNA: TGCAGCGCTAGGATCGGAGGGCCCCAAGAGACCCAGTACTTC. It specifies CSARIGGPQETQYF.

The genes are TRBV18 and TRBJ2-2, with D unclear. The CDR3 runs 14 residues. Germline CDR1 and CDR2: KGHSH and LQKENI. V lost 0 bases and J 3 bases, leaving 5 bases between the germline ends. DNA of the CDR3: TGTGCCAGCTCACCACCTTCTGACACCGGGGAGCTGTTTTTT. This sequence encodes CASSPPSDTGELFF.

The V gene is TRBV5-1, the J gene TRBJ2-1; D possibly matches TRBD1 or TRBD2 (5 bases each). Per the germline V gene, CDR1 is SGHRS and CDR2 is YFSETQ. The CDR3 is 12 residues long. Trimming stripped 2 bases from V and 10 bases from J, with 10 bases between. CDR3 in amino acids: CASSFWDAEQFF. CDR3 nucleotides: TGCGCCAGCAGCTTCTGGGACGCGGAGCAGTTCTTC.